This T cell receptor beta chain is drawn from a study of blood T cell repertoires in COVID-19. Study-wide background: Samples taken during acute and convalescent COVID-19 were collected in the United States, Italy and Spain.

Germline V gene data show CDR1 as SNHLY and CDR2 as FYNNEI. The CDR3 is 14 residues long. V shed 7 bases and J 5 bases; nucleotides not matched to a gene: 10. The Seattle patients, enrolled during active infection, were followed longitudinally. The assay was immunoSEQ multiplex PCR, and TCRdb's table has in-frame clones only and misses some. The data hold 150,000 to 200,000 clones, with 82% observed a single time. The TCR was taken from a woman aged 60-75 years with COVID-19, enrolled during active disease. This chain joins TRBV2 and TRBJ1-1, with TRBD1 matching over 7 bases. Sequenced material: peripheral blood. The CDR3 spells CASILRTGETEAFF. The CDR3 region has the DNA TGTGCCAGCATATTAAGAACAGGGGAAACTGAAGCTTTCTTT.